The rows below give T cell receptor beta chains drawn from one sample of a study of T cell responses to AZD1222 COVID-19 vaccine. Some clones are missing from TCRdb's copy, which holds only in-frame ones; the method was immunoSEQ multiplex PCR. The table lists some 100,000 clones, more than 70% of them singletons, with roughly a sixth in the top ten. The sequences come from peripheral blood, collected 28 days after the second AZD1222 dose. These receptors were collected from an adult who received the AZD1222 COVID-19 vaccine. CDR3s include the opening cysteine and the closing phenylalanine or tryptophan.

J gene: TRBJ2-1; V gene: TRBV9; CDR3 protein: CASSVASTGYEQFF
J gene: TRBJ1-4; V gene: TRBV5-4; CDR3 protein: CASSPEGQLTNEKLFF
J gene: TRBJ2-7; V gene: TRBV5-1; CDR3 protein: CASSLEESRDRDYEQYF
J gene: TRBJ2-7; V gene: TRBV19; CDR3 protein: CASSAGTGSEQYF
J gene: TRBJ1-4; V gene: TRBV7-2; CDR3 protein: CASSLGWGSREKLFF
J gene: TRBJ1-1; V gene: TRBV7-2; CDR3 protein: CASSPRLWPNTEAFF
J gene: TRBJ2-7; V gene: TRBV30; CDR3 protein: CAWGRGSSEQYF
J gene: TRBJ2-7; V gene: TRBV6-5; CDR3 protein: CASSYSFQGESYEQYF
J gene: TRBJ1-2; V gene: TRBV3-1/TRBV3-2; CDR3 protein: CASSQFPGQANYGYTF
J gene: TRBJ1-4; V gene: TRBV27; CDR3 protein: CASSLRQGAGKLFF
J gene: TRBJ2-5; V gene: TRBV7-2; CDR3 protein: CASSLEAWGAETQYF
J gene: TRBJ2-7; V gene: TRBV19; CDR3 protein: CASSIALGGFYEQYF
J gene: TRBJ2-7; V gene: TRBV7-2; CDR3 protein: CASSSRQGWYEQYF
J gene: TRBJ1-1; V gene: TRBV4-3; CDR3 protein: CASSLRTDPNTEAFF
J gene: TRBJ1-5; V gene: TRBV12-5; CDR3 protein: CASAIIKWDRFQPQHF
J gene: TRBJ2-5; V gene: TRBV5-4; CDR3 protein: CASSLSLAAQETQYF
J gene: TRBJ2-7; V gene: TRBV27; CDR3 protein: CASSLSFSNEQYF
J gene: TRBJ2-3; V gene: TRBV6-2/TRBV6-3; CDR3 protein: CASSYPTGGTDTQYF
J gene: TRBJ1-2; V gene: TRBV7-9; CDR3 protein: CASSLSLVDKTNYGYTF
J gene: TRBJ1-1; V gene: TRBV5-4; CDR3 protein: CAITYGGLKGNTEAFF
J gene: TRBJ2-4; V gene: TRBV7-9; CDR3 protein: CASTHENIQYF
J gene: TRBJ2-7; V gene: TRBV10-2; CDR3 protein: CASRRDGSYEQYF
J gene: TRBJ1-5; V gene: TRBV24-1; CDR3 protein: CATSEGSMPQHF
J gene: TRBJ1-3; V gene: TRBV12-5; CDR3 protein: CASGTGQGLEGNTIYF
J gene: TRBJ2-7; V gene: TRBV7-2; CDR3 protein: CASSPFAGGPYEQYF
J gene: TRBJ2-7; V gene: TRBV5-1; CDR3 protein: CASSYNDRGYEQHF
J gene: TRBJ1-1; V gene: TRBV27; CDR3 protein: CASVRDRNTEAFF
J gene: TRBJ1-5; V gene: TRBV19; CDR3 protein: CASTRDRGLRQPQHF